These 15 T cell receptor beta chains originate from one sample sequenced in a study of T-cell reconstitution after alpha-beta-depleted transplantation in children. Unique molecular identifiers were built into the TCRbeta library. TCRdb passed the PCR reads through MiXCR, listing each CDR3 protein once. The sample comprises 450,000 to 550,000 distinct CDR3 sequences, 10% to 12% of which are singletons, and about 14% rests with the top ten. The specimen comprised PBMCs, mostly from graft donor cells, sampled 180 days after TCRalphabeta/CD19-depleted stem cell transplant. These receptors were obtained from a female patient between 2 and 10 years old who had a stem cell transplant for aplastic anemia, so the T cells may come from the graft donor.

This clonotype was counted between two and nine times. This chain connects TRBV6-5 to TRBJ2-1; tentatively, D is TRBD2 (5 bases). The CDR3 is 15 amino acids. Looked up from germline, CDR1 is MNHEY and CDR2 is SVGAGI. Trimming removed 2 bases from V and 4 bases from J, with 12 bases in between. For the CDR3, the DNA is TGTGCCAGCAGTTACGGGGTAGCGCGGTACAATGAGCAGTTCTTC. Translating gives CASSYGVARYNEQFF.

There are many counts of this clonotype. The chain joins TRBV29-1 to TRBJ2-5; D unclear. Deletions cut 4 bases from V and 0 bases from J, with 15 bases between. The germline gives CDR1 SQVTM, CDR2 ANQGSEA. The CDR3 consists of 15 residues. Here the CDR3 DNA reads TGCAGCGTTGCCCGCCCCGACCCCTACCAAGAGACCCAGTACTTC. Residues: CSVARPDPYQETQYF.

Comments on this clonotype: A much larger clone sits a single nucleotide away, making a read error possible. CDR3 nucleotide sequence: TGTGCCAGTAGAACAGGACAGAACTCTGGAAACACCATAAATTTT. Translation gives CASRTGQNSGNTINF. The rearrangement uses TRBV19 and TRBJ1-3, with a tentative D call TRBD1 (6 bases). The CDR3 is 15 amino acids. Germline values: CDR1 LNHDA, CDR2 SQIVND (reference sequence).

A few counts support this clonotype. The chain links TRBV18 to TRBJ1-5; no clear D gene. V dropped 2 bases and J dropped 2 bases, with 7 bases sitting between them. The CDR3 runs 14 residues. Germline V gene sequence: CDR1 KGHSH, CDR2 LQKENI. The CDR3 is CASSPSGRNQPQHF. CDR3 sequence (DNA): TGTGCCAGCTCACCATCAGGTCGCAATCAGCCCCAGCATTTT. The complete variable domain, with remaining parts taken from reference TRBV18 and TRBJ1-5, reads NAGVMQNPRHLVRRRGQEARLRCSPMKGHSHVYWYRQLPEEGLKFMVYLQKENIIDESGMPKERFSAEFPKEGPSILRIQQVVRGDSAAYFCASSPSGRNQPQHFGDGTRLSIL.

V gene TRBV19 combines with J gene TRBJ2-7; 8 bases are a match to TRBD1. The germline CDR1 and CDR2 sequences are LNHDA and SQIVND (reference sequence). This CDR3 spans 18 amino acids. The ends lost 5 bases at V and 4 bases at J; junction bases unmatched: 19. The CDR3 DNA reads TGTGCCAGTAGTCAATACACGCCAAGGTGGACAGGGACGTACGAGCAGTACTTC. This translates into CASSQYTPRWTGTYEQYF.

At least ten counts were recorded for this clonotype. The rearrangement uses TRBV29-1 and TRBJ2-4; 8 bases map to TRBD1. The trim removed 3 bases at V and 7 bases at J, leaving 8 bases unmatched. Germline V lookup: CDR1 SQVTM, CDR2 ANQGSEA. This CDR3 has 14 amino acids. CDR3 nucleotides: TGCAGCGTTGAGGACAGGGAGGCGAAGAACATTCAGTACTTC. Its protein is CSVEDREAKNIQYF.

The V gene is TRBV18, the J gene TRBJ1-4, with D unresolved. Trimming shortened V by 1 base and J by 8 bases, and 8 bases separated the two germline ends. CDR1 is KGHSH, CDR2 LQKENI, per germline. The CDR3 spans 13 residues. The CDR3 protein is CASSPQVGEKLFF. The CDR3 DNA follows: TGTGCCAGCTCACCACAGGTTGGAGAAAAACTGTTTTTT.

Many counts were recorded for this clonotype. This chain connects TRBV7-3 to TRBJ2-3; TRBD2 matches 13 bases. Trimming cost V 5 bases and J 3 bases; bases outside gene matches: 5. The CDR3 consists of 16 residues. CDR1 and CDR2 from the germline V gene are SGHTA and FQGTGA. This CDR3 reads CASSRSGLAGTDTQYF. The CDR3 nucleotides read TGTGCCAGCAGCCGGTCGGGACTAGCGGGGACAGATACGCAGTATTTT.

The gene calls are TRBV18 and TRBJ2-7, with 8 bases identical to TRBD1. With V trimmed by 6 bases and J by 0 bases, 10 bases remained unmatched. The CDR3 length is 16 residues. The germline V gene has CDR1 KGHSH and CDR2 LQKENI. This CDR3 reads CASSPLTGESSYEQYF. The CDR3 nucleotides are TGTGCCAGCTCGCCTCTGACAGGGGAAAGCTCCTACGAGCAGTACTTC.

This clonotype was seen repeatedly, ten times or more. This sequence joins TRBV29-1 and TRBJ2-1; 7 bases line up with TRBD1. The V gene's germline CDR1 is SQVTM and CDR2 ANQGSEA. The CDR3 covers 14 residues. J was trimmed by 7 bases and V by 3 bases; bases with no gene match: 9. The CDR3 reads CSVDRFQGVNEQFF. The CDR3, as DNA: TGCAGCGTTGACCGGTTTCAGGGGGTAAATGAGCAGTTCTTC.

DNA for the CDR3: TGTGCCAGCAGCTTAGAGAGGTGGAATGGGGGGAACACCATATATTTT. Translating it yields CASSLERWNGGNTIYF. This sequence joins TRBV7-2 and TRBJ1-3; D possibly corresponds to TRBD1 (5 bases). This CDR3 region has 16 residues. V was pared by 1 base and J by 7 bases, with 17 bases between. CDR1 is SGHTA and CDR2 is FQGNSA in the germline V gene.

The CDR3 sequence: CSVFKANYGYTF. In DNA, the CDR3 is TGCAGCGTTTTCAAAGCTAACTATGGCTACACCTTC. The rearrangement uses TRBV29-1 and TRBJ1-2, with unresolved D. Germline CDR1 SQVTM, CDR2 ANQGSEA. This CDR3 region has 12 residues. V was shortened by 5 bases and J by 0 bases, with 7 bases between the two germline ends.

This sequence joins TRBV12-3 or TRBV12-4 and TRBJ2-7; D might be TRBD1 (6 bases). The CDR3 loop spans 13 amino acids. V was clipped by 7 bases and J by 0 bases, with 10 bases between them. In DNA form, the CDR3 reads TGTGCCAGCACAGGGGCCGGCTCCTACGAGCAGTACTTC. Its protein product is CASTGAGSYEQYF.

V and J are TRBV5-1 and TRBJ2-1; a possible D gene is TRBD1 (6 bases). Germline-derived CDR1 and CDR2 are SGHRS and YFSETQ. V shed 4 bases and J shed 7 bases, with 18 bases lying between them. The CDR3 sequence is 15 residues long. For the CDR3, the DNA is TGCGCCAGCAGCGGGGGTGGGACAAGAACAAATGAGCAGTTCTTC. Residues: CASSGGGTRTNEQFF.

V usage is TRBV20-1 and J usage is TRBJ2-3, with a possible D match to TRBD2 (6 bases). Germline CDR1 and CDR2: DFQATT and SNEGSKA (reference sequence). Trimming removed 5 bases from V and 2 bases from J, with 23 bases in between. This CDR3 comprises 17 residues. The CDR3 bases are TGCAGTGCTTCCACCCAACCGGGACTCACACCCACAGATACGCAGTATTTT. Its protein product is CSASTQPGLTPTDTQYF.